The rows below give T cell receptor beta chains drawn from one sample of a study of T cell changes during pregnancy in multiple sclerosis. Here immunoSEQ multiplex PCR was the method, and the copy in TCRdb shows in-frame clones only, minus some. The top ten hold around 0.52% of the sample, which has approximately 40,000 clones, less than 95% seen once. Sequencing used CD4+ T cells from peripheral blood mononuclear cells, obtained in the third trimester of pregnancy. The receptors derive from a female donor with multiple sclerosis, enrolled in a pregnancy study. Each CDR3 is given with its conserved first and last residue. The D gene is left open where the match is weak. Clone sizes are given selectively: once, few, many, or a class where the clone is expanded.

cdr3_aa: CASSPLVRQGAISYTF
cdr3_nt: TGTGCCAGCTCACCCCTCGTACGGCAGGGGGCGATTAGCTACACCTTC
clone_size: NA
j_call: TRBJ1-2
v_call: TRBV18
d_call: TRBD1

cdr3_aa: CASNPNGMNTEAFF
cdr3_nt: TGCGCCAGCAATCCAAACGGGATGAACACTGAAGCTTTCTTT
clone_size: medium-sized
j_call: TRBJ1-1
v_call: TRBV5-1
d_call: NA

cdr3_aa: CASETGGISGANVLTF
cdr3_nt: TGTGCCAGCGAGACAGGGGGCATCTCTGGGGCCAACGTCCTGACTTTC
clone_size: NA
j_call: TRBJ2-6
v_call: TRBV28
d_call: TRBD1

cdr3_aa: CATSRPGQGARTQYF
cdr3_nt: TGTGCCACCAGCAGGCCGGGACAGGGGGCGCGGACGCAGTATTTT
clone_size: NA
j_call: TRBJ2-3
v_call: TRBV15
d_call: TRBD1

cdr3_aa: CASSPRTGGDGYTF
cdr3_nt: TGTGCCAGCAGCCCGAGGACAGGGGGCGATGGCTACACCTTC
clone_size: NA
j_call: TRBJ1-2
v_call: TRBV5-4
d_call: TRBD1

cdr3_aa: CASLAGTSGRAGGSNEQFF
cdr3_nt: TGTGCCAGCCTCGCCGGGACTAGCGGGAGGGCCGGTGGTTCCAATGAGCAGTTCTTC
clone_size: NA
j_call: TRBJ2-1
v_call: TRBV2
d_call: TRBD2

cdr3_aa: CASLTSGDYEQYF
cdr3_nt: TGTGCCAGCCTAACTAGCGGTGACTACGAGCAGTACTTC
clone_size: NA
j_call: TRBJ2-7
v_call: TRBV25-1
d_call: TRBD2

cdr3_aa: CASSLGGGFGNTIYF
cdr3_nt: TGTGCCAGCAGCTTAGGAGGGGGCTTTGGAAACACCATATATTTT
clone_size: once
j_call: TRBJ1-3
v_call: TRBV7-8
d_call: TRBD1

cdr3_aa: CASSQPGQKLGQYF
cdr3_nt: TGCGCCAGCAGCCAGCCGGGACAAAAATTGGGGCAGTACTTC
clone_size: NA
j_call: TRBJ2-7
v_call: TRBV4-1
d_call: NA

cdr3_aa: CAWSGTGVFPGANVLTF
cdr3_nt: TGTGCCTGGAGTGGGACAGGGGTTTTTCCGGGGGCCAACGTCCTGACTTTC
clone_size: NA
j_call: TRBJ2-6
v_call: TRBV30
d_call: TRBD1

cdr3_aa: CASSGDRGETQYF
cdr3_nt: TGTGCCAGCAGCGGGGACAGGGGAGAGACCCAGTACTTC
clone_size: NA
j_call: TRBJ2-5
v_call: TRBV6-4
d_call: TRBD1

cdr3_aa: CASSSSLFSGSSYNEQFF
cdr3_nt: TGTGCCAGCAGTTCCTCTCTATTTAGCGGAAGCTCCTACAATGAGCAGTTCTTC
clone_size: NA
j_call: TRBJ2-1
v_call: TRBV28
d_call: NA

cdr3_aa: CASSHGDSLGGYTF
cdr3_nt: TGCGCCAGCAGCCACGGGGACAGCCTGGGAGGCTACACCTTC
clone_size: NA
j_call: TRBJ1-2
v_call: TRBV4-1
d_call: TRBD1

cdr3_aa: CASSQRQGSGNTEAFF
cdr3_nt: TGTGCCAGCAGCCAAAGACAGGGTTCAGGGAACACTGAAGCTTTCTTT
clone_size: once
j_call: TRBJ1-1
v_call: TRBV28
d_call: TRBD1

cdr3_aa: CASSVRGTSWEKLFF
cdr3_nt: TGTGCCAGCAGCGTTCGAGGTACCTCCTGGGAAAAACTGTTTTTT
clone_size: NA
j_call: TRBJ1-4
v_call: TRBV7-2
d_call: NA

cdr3_aa: CASSVDRDYGYTF
cdr3_nt: TGTGCCAGCAGCGTAGACAGAGACTATGGCTACACCTTC
clone_size: NA
j_call: TRBJ1-2
v_call: TRBV9
d_call: NA

cdr3_aa: CASSVAERSTDTQYF
cdr3_nt: TGTGCCAGCAGCGTAGCGGAGCGGAGCACAGATACGCAGTATTTT
clone_size: NA
j_call: TRBJ2-3
v_call: TRBV9
d_call: NA

cdr3_aa: CASSTLAGYSYEQYF
cdr3_nt: TGTGCCAGCAGCACACTAGCGGGGTACTCCTACGAGCAGTACTTC
clone_size: NA
j_call: TRBJ2-7
v_call: TRBV28
d_call: TRBD2

cdr3_aa: CASSDSTGLNTGELFF
cdr3_nt: TGTGCCAGTAGTGATTCGACAGGACTGAACACCGGGGAGCTGTTTTTT
clone_size: few
j_call: TRBJ2-2
v_call: TRBV19
d_call: NA

cdr3_aa: CASRQRSTDTQYF
cdr3_nt: TGTGCCAGCCGGCAGCGGAGCACAGATACGCAGTATTTT
clone_size: NA
j_call: TRBJ2-3
v_call: TRBV13
d_call: NA

cdr3_aa: CAWSGTGVTDTQYF
cdr3_nt: TGTGCCTGGAGCGGGACGGGAGTGACAGATACGCAGTATTTT
clone_size: NA
j_call: TRBJ2-3
v_call: TRBV30
d_call: NA

cdr3_aa: CASSQRVAGDARTDTQYF
cdr3_nt: TGTGCCAGCAGCCAAAGGGTAGCGGGAGACGCAAGGACAGATACGCAGTATTTT
clone_size: NA
j_call: TRBJ2-3
v_call: TRBV7-9
d_call: TRBD2

cdr3_aa: CASSPRALGGNSPLHF
cdr3_nt: TGTGCCAGCAGCCCGAGGGCCCTAGGTGGCAATTCACCCCTCCACTTT
clone_size: once
j_call: TRBJ1-6
v_call: TRBV7-8
d_call: NA

cdr3_aa: CAWADRGLSEAFF
cdr3_nt: TGTGCCTGGGCGGACAGGGGGCTCTCTGAAGCTTTCTTT
clone_size: NA
j_call: TRBJ1-1
v_call: TRBV30
d_call: TRBD1

cdr3_aa: CSVTRRLAGANEQFF
cdr3_nt: TGCAGCGTTACCCGACGACTAGCCGGGGCGAATGAGCAGTTCTTC
clone_size: once
j_call: TRBJ2-1
v_call: TRBV29-1
d_call: TRBD2

cdr3_aa: CASNPGGSTDTQYF
cdr3_nt: TGTGCCAGCAACCCGGGAGGGAGCACAGATACGCAGTATTTT
clone_size: NA
j_call: TRBJ2-3
v_call: TRBV6-1
d_call: TRBD2

cdr3_aa: CASSLGGDRGTEAFF
cdr3_nt: TGTGCCAGCAGCCTAGGGGGGGACAGGGGAACTGAAGCTTTCTTT
clone_size: NA
j_call: TRBJ1-1
v_call: TRBV7-2
d_call: TRBD1

cdr3_aa: CASSYSKGKYGYTF
cdr3_nt: TGTGCCAGCAGTTACTCGAAGGGGAAGTATGGCTACACCTTC
clone_size: NA
j_call: TRBJ1-2
v_call: TRBV6-5
d_call: NA

cdr3_aa: CASSLRGRMNTEAFF
cdr3_nt: TGTGCCAGCAGCTTGAGGGGGCGGATGAACACTGAAGCTTTCTTT
clone_size: NA
j_call: TRBJ1-1
v_call: TRBV11-3
d_call: TRBD1

cdr3_aa: CASSSRSREWNTEAFF
cdr3_nt: TGTGCCAGTAGTTCCCGATCAAGGGAGTGGAACACTGAAGCTTTCTTT
clone_size: NA
j_call: TRBJ1-1
v_call: TRBV19
d_call: NA

cdr3_aa: CASSVDRGLLYEQYF
cdr3_nt: TGTGCCAGCAGCGTCGACAGGGGGCTATTATACGAGCAGTACTTC
clone_size: NA
j_call: TRBJ2-7
v_call: TRBV9
d_call: TRBD1

cdr3_aa: CASSPRQGADYGYTF
cdr3_nt: TGTGCCAGCAGCCCTAGACAGGGGGCTGACTATGGCTACACCTTC
clone_size: NA
j_call: TRBJ1-2
v_call: TRBV11-3
d_call: TRBD1

cdr3_aa: CASSLGGLQETQYF
cdr3_nt: TGTGCCAGCAGCCTCGGGGGACTCCAAGAGACCCAGTACTTC
clone_size: NA
j_call: TRBJ2-5
v_call: TRBV7-9
d_call: NA

cdr3_aa: CASSTGLAGLPGADTQYF
cdr3_nt: TGTGCCAGCAGCACCGGACTAGCGGGATTACCGGGGGCGGATACGCAGTATTTT
clone_size: once
j_call: TRBJ2-3
v_call: TRBV11-3
d_call: TRBD2

cdr3_aa: CASRARGQGGNEQFF
cdr3_nt: TGTGCCAGCAGGGCGCGAGGGCAGGGGGGTAATGAGCAGTTCTTC
clone_size: NA
j_call: TRBJ2-1
v_call: TRBV6-1
d_call: NA

cdr3_aa: CASSAAVATEAFF
cdr3_nt: TGTGCCAGCAGCGCCGCGGTTGCCACTGAAGCTTTCTTT
clone_size: NA
j_call: TRBJ1-1
v_call: TRBV11-2
d_call: NA

cdr3_aa: CASSTRQGAGYGYTF
cdr3_nt: TGTGCCAGCAGCACCCGACAGGGGGCGGGCTATGGCTACACCTTC
clone_size: NA
j_call: TRBJ1-2
v_call: TRBV7-2
d_call: TRBD1

cdr3_aa: CSAGTSGSVVYEQYF
cdr3_nt: TGCAGCGCTGGGACTAGCGGGAGCGTAGTCTACGAGCAGTACTTC
clone_size: NA
j_call: TRBJ2-7
v_call: TRBV29-1
d_call: TRBD2

cdr3_aa: CASSLTSGRGGDTQYF
cdr3_nt: TGTGCCAGCAGCTTAACTAGCGGGAGAGGAGGAGATACGCAGTATTTT
clone_size: once
j_call: TRBJ2-3
v_call: TRBV5-6
d_call: TRBD2

cdr3_aa: CASSFSATYEQYF
cdr3_nt: TGTGCCAGCAGCTTTAGCGCTACCTACGAGCAGTACTTC
clone_size: NA
j_call: TRBJ2-7
v_call: TRBV11-3
d_call: NA